This TCR beta chain was recovered during a study of T cells in localized non-small cell lung cancer. Study-wide results and caveats: The study found T cell clonality highest in uninvolved adjacent lung, above tumor. Those with higher blood T cell density had longer overall survival.

Sequencing was performed with immunoSEQ multiplex PCR; in TCRdb, only in-frame clones are kept and a portion is missing. The profile covers around 80,000 clones, with about 78% appearing a single time and about 19% taken by the ten largest. This clone was picked up one time. Its specificity is not known. V was pared by 4 bases and J by 14 bases, with 8 bases of the junction left unmatched. Germline lookup yields CDR1 SGHTA and CDR2 FQGNSA. CDR3 length equals 13 residues. This sequence was found in a man aged 40-75 years with stage II squamous cell lung carcinoma. The source was PBMCs, collected before any cancer treatment. The chain is built from TRBV7-2 and TRBJ1-1; 12 bases align to TRBD1. The CDR3 sequence is CASSSPGTGGIFF. CDR3 nucleotide sequence: TGTGCCAGCAGCTCTCCCGGGACAGGGGGCATATTCTTT.